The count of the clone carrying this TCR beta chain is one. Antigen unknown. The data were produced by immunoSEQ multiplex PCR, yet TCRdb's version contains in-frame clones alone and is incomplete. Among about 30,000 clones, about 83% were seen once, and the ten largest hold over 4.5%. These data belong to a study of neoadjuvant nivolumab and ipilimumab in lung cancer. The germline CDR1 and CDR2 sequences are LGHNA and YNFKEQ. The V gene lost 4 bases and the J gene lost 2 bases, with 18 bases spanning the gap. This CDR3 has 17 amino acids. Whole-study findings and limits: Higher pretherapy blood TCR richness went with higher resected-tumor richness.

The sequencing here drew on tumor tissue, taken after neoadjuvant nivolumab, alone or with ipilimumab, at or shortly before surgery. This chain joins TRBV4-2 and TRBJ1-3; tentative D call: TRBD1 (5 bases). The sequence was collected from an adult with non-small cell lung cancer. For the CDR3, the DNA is TGTGCCAGCAGCCCTTTGGGACCGGGATCGGCTGGAAACACCATATATTTT. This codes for CASSPLGPGSAGNTIYF.